One and the same sample provided the 29 T cell receptor beta chains below, sequenced in a study of type 1 and type 2 diabetes patients listed by TCRdb under 2016. Data came from an Illumina MiSeq. For TCRbeta CDR3 amplification, the template was genomic DNA taken from the sorted T cell subsets. The TCRbeta CDR3 region was amplified by multiplex PCR using 30 forward and 13 reverse primers. TCRdb reworked the public reads: Q25 trimming with fastp, MiXCR clone assembly, productive beta chains retained. Each CDR3 protein appears once, grouped with its most common genes and DNA. This sample is represented by 280,000 or so distinct CDR3 sequences; 47% of them were singletons. Clones ranked in the top ten supply approximately 13% of the sample. Sequenced material: peripheral blood mononuclear cells (PBMCs). The source of these receptors is a man younger than 30 with type 2 diabetes.

This clonotype was observed a handful of times. The chain recombines TRBV27 with TRBJ2-7; 10 nucleotides line up with TRBD2. Per the germline V gene, CDR1 is MNHEY and CDR2 is SMNVEV (reference sequence). The CDR3 is 13 residues long. V trimming: 7 bases; J trimming: 4 bases; junction bases outside the gene matches: 4. CDR3 bases: TGTGCCAGCACTAGCGGGAGTATGTACGAGCAGTACTTC. Translation gives CASTSGSMYEQYF.

The chain combines TRBV7-6 with TRBJ2-7; D could derive from TRBD1 or TRBD2 (5 bases each). V gave up 4 bases and J gave up 2 bases, with 15 bases separating them. Germline CDR1 is SGHVS and CDR2 is FNYEAQ. The CDR3 loop spans 15 amino acids. Here the CDR3 reads CASSSGTFSPYEQYF. CDR3 sequence (DNA): TGTGCCAGCAGCTCCGGGACCTTTTCCCCCTACGAGCAGTACTTC. Together with reference TRBV7-6 and TRBJ2-7, the CDR3 gives the full variable domain: GAGVSQSPRYKVTKRGQDVALRCDPISGHVSLYWYRQALGQGPEFLTYFNYEAQQDKSGLPNDRFSAERPEGSISTLTIQRTEQRDSAMYRCASSSGTFSPYEQYFGPGTRLTVT.

This chain joins TRBV15 and TRBJ2-7, with 8 bases identical to TRBD2. The CDR3 runs to 14 residues. V shed 4 bases, J shed 4 bases, and the junction held 6 bases outside the gene matches. Germline values: CDR1 LNHNV, CDR2 YYDKDF (reference sequence). CDR3 nucleotides: TGTGCCACCAGCACGGGACTAGTGACGTACGAGCAGTACTTC. Its protein is CATSTGLVTYEQYF.

The chain combines TRBV7-8 with TRBJ1-2; possible D gene TRBD1, 5 bases. Deletions cut 6 bases from V and 4 bases from J, with 18 bases between. The CDR3 extends over 15 amino acids. Germline values: CDR1 SGHVS, CDR2 FQNEAQ. DNA for the CDR3: TGTGCCAGCAGTGGGGGAACCGTGCAGGTCTATGGCTACACCTTC. It specifies CASSGGTVQVYGYTF. The whole variable domain, remainder taken from reference TRBV7-8 and TRBJ1-2, is GAGVSQSPRYKVAKRGQDVALRCDPISGHVSLFWYQQALGQGPEFLTYFQNEAQLDKSGLPSDRFFAERPEGSVSTLKIQRTQQEDSAVYLCASSGGTVQVYGYTFGSGTRLTVV.

This chain links TRBV5-1 with TRBJ2-7, with D possibly being TRBD2 (5 bases). The CDR3 totals 15 residues. The germline gives CDR1 SGHRS, CDR2 YFSETQ. Trimming took off 4 bases at V and 3 bases at J, with 17 bases between the two ends. This chain's CDR3 is CASSQVGLRSYEQYF. CDR3 in DNA: TGCGCCAGCAGCCAAGTCGGACTGAGAAGCTACGAGCAGTACTTC.

This clonotype was seen more than once but under ten times. This sequence joins TRBV11-2 and TRBJ2-7; D unresolved. This CDR3 region has 10 residues. Germline V gene data show CDR1 as SGHAT and CDR2 as FQNNGV. Trimming stripped 0 bases from V and 7 bases from J, with 1 base between. The CDR3 loop is CASSLDEQYF. In DNA, the CDR3 is TGTGCCAGCAGCTTAGATGAGCAGTACTTC.

Many counts were recorded for this clonotype. The chain uses TRBV10-3 and TRBJ2-3, with D tentatively TRBD1 (5 bases). V was cut by 7 bases and J by 3 bases, with 11 bases left in between. The CDR3 covers 13 residues. The germline V gene encodes CDR1 ENHRY and CDR2 SYGVKD. CDR3 loop: CAITPAGTDTQYF. The CDR3 nucleotides are TGTGCCATCACCCCGGCAGGGACAGATACGCAGTATTTT.

As concerns this clonotype: A junction end diverges from the germline sequence, so it may reflect a read error. The chain has TRBV13 and TRBJ1-2, with D maybe TRBD1 (5 bases). CDR3 size: 13 residues. Germline CDR1 is PRHDT and CDR2 is FYEKMQ (reference sequence). The CDR3 reads CASSVGRDEGYTF. The CDR3 DNA reads TGTGCCAGCAGCGTAGGCCGGGACGAGGGCTACACCTTC.

This clonotype was counted a single time. The chain carries TRBV30 and TRBJ2-7; possible D gene TRBD1, 5 bases. The CDR3 is made up of 13 amino acids. The V gene lost 2 bases and the J gene lost 4 bases, with 12 bases spanning the gap. CDR1 and CDR2 (germline): GTSNPN, SVGIG (reference sequence). The CDR3 DNA sequence: TGTGCCTGGAGTCAGGGTTCCTTATACGAGCAGTACTTC. Translated: CAWSQGSLYEQYF.

The CDR3 DNA reads TGTGCCAGCAGCTTCGGGACAGGGCAAGGCAATCAGCCCCAGCATTTT. It specifies CASSFGTGQGNQPQHF. This sequence joins TRBV7-8 and TRBJ1-5; TRBD1 aligns across 9 bases. With V trimmed by 3 bases and J by 2 bases, 5 bases remained unmatched. The germline V gene encodes CDR1 SGHVS and CDR2 FQNEAQ. CDR3 length equals 16 residues.

The chain couples TRBV28 to TRBJ2-2, with TRBD2 matching 8 bases. CDR3 length equals 17 residues. After removal of 3 bases from V and 3 bases from J, the junction contained 9 bases not matched to a gene. Germline V CDR1 and CDR2: MDHEN, SYDVKM. The CDR3 is CASSLPSGLVYTGELFF. CDR3 in DNA: TGTGCCAGCAGTTTGCCTAGCGGGCTTGTATACACCGGGGAGCTGTTTTTT.

This clonotype was seen a few times. V is TRBV2 and J is TRBJ2-5, with D possibly TRBD2 on 6 matching bases. V was pared by 2 bases and J by 2 bases, with 18 bases between. CDR1 and CDR2 (germline): SNHLY, FYNNEI. CDR3 length: 17 amino acids. CDR3 region: CASSEYPRDSNQETQYF. In DNA form, the CDR3 reads TGTGCCAGCAGTGAATATCCCCGGGACTCGAATCAAGAGACCCAGTACTTC.

This chain links TRBV4-1 with TRBJ2-2, with a weak D call TRBD1 (6 bases). This CDR3 spans 14 amino acids. The germline V gene encodes CDR1 MGHRA and CDR2 YSYEKL. V dropped 3 bases and J dropped 5 bases, with 10 bases sitting between them. The CDR3 sequence is CASSHLRGTGELFF. In nucleotides, the CDR3 is TGCGCCAGCAGCCATCTCAGGGGTACCGGGGAGCTGTTTTTT.

The chain uses TRBV7-2 and TRBJ2-7, with a tentative D call TRBD1 (7 bases). Germline V CDR1 and CDR2: SGHTA, FQGNSA. There are 15 residues in the CDR3. V gave up 2 bases and J gave up 5 bases, with 16 bases separating them. CDR3 coding DNA: TGTGCCAGCAGCTTATTAGGGGGCAGGGGGGACGAGCAGTACTTC. Residues: CASSLLGGRGDEQYF. Together with reference TRBV7-2 and TRBJ2-7, the CDR3 gives the full variable domain: GAGVSQSPSNKVTEKGKDVELRCDPISGHTALYWYRQSLGQGLEFLIYFQGNSAPDKSGLPSDRFSAERTGGSVSTLTIQRTQQEDSAVYLCASSLLGGRGDEQYFGPGTRLTVT.

The chain combines TRBV7-8 with TRBJ2-5; TRBD1 is a possible D gene (5 bases). The CDR3 is 13 residues long. Germline CDR1 reads SGHVS; CDR2 reads FQNEAQ. The V end was cut by 6 bases, the J end by 5 bases, with 13 bases between. The CDR3 nucleotides read TGTGCCAGCAGTTTGGGGCTAGTGGAGACCCAGTACTTC. Protein product: CASSLGLVETQYF. The full variable domain, its missing parts supplied by reference TRBV7-8 and TRBJ2-5, is GAGVSQSPRYKVAKRGQDVALRCDPISGHVSLFWYQQALGQGPEFLTYFQNEAQLDKSGLPSDRFFAERPEGSVSTLKIQRTQQEDSAVYLCASSLGLVETQYFGPGTRLLVL.

This clonotype was seen a few times. As DNA, the CDR3 is TGTGCCAGCAGTGAATATGCGACAGGGGGCGGCTACACCTTC. Amino acids: CASSEYATGGGYTF. V is TRBV25-1 and J is TRBJ1-2; 10 bases map to TRBD1. CDR1 and CDR2 from the germline V gene are MGHDK and SYGVNS. J was trimmed by 8 bases and V by 0 bases; bases with no gene match: 3. This CDR3 contains 14 residues.

The CDR3 bases are TGTGCCAGCAGTTACTCGGGTAATGGCCACGAGCAGTACTTC. Translating gives CASSYSGNGHEQYF. The chain joins TRBV6-5 to TRBJ2-7; no reliable D call. This CDR3 comprises 14 residues. Per germline, CDR1 MNHEY and CDR2 SVGAGI. V lost 0 bases to trimming and J lost 5 bases, with 11 bases between them.

The chain joins TRBV2 to TRBJ2-7, with 7 bases that match TRBD1. Trimming removed 6 bases from V and 0 bases from J; junction bases left unmatched: 5. In germline, CDR1 is SNHLY, CDR2 FYNNEI. The CDR3 covers 14 residues. For the CDR3, the DNA is TGTGCCAGCAGGCAACAGGGGCACTCCTACGAGCAGTACTTC. Protein product: CASRQQGHSYEQYF.

This chain joins TRBV15 and TRBJ1-2; no reliable D call. The V gene lost 0 bases and the J gene lost 7 bases, with 6 bases spanning the gap. Germline assignment: CDR1 LNHNV and CDR2 YYDKDF (reference sequence). The CDR3 runs 12 residues. The CDR3 sequence: CATSRDASGYTF. For the CDR3, the DNA is TGTGCCACCAGCAGAGATGCATCTGGCTACACCTTC.

This chain links TRBV12-3 or TRBV12-4 with TRBJ2-2; 8 bases fit TRBD1. The V segment lost 5 bases and the J segment 5 bases; nucleotides outside the gene matches: 4. This CDR3 has 14 residues. The CDR3 loop is CASSQTGGTGELFF. The CDR3 DNA reads as TGTGCCAGCAGTCAAACAGGGGGTACCGGGGAGCTGTTTTTT.

The chain uses TRBV14 and TRBJ2-5; 9 positions match TRBD1. The CDR3 extends over 15 amino acids. Germline assignment: CDR1 SGHDN and CDR2 FVKESK. V lost 4 bases and J lost 1; bases outside the gene matches: 4. This CDR3 reads CASSPGQGPQETQYF. The DNA for the CDR3 is TGTGCCAGCAGCCCGGGACAGGGTCCCCAAGAGACCCAGTACTTC.

This chain joins TRBV6-1 and TRBJ2-5; D unclear. The DNA end is more similar to TRBJ2-1, so the J call may be wrong. The CDR3 length is 13 residues. Germline V gene lookup returns CDR1 MNHNS and CDR2 SASEGT. The CDR3 region is CASSEPYFAEQFF. The CDR3, as DNA: TGTGCCAGCAGCGAGCCTTACTTCGCTGAGCAGTTCTTC.

CDR3 nucleotide sequence: TGTGCCAGCAGTTTAACCCCGGATTATTTGGGTACCGGGTACTTC. The encoded protein is CASSLTPDYLGTGYF. The chain couples TRBV2 to TRBJ2-7; no firm D call. Trimming left V 5 bases short and J 12 bases short, with 26 bases between. Germline CDR1 SNHLY, CDR2 FYNNEI. The CDR3 length is 15 residues.

In the case of this clonotype: The junction shows a germline mismatch at one end, possibly a read error. The chain carries TRBV2 and TRBJ1-6; tentatively, D is TRBD1 (5 bases). The CDR3 spans 14 residues. CDR1 and CDR2 from the germline V gene are SNHLY and FYNNEI. CDR3 coding DNA: TGTGTTACTAACTCAGGGATAAGTAATCCACCCCTCCACTTT. Its translation: CVTNSGISNPPLHF.

V gene TRBV12-3 or TRBV12-4 combines with J gene TRBJ2-7; TRBD2 matches 10 bases. Unmatched junction bases numbered 14, after V lost 5 bases and J lost 4 bases. CDR3 size: 17 residues. The CDR3 nucleotides read TGTGCCAGCAGTGGAGCGCGTTGGACTAGCGGTGATTACGAGCAGTACTTC. It is translated as CASSGARWTSGDYEQYF.

J is TRBJ2-2 and V is TRBV29-1, with 7 bases lining up with TRBD1. The CDR3 has 16 amino acids. V lost 6 bases to trimming and J lost 2 bases; unmatched junction nucleotides: 12. Germline CDR1 reads SQVTM; CDR2 reads ANQGSEA. The CDR3, as DNA: TGCAGCGTGGCAGGGGGTTGGGGGATTAACACCGGGGAGCTGTTTTTT. Protein product: CSVAGGWGINTGELFF.

V is TRBV19 and J is TRBJ2-1, with TRBD2 matching over 11 bases. The CDR3 runs to 17 residues. J lost 6 bases, V lost 6 bases, and 13 bases had no gene match. Germline V CDR1 and CDR2: LNHDA, SQIVND (reference sequence). In nucleotides, the CDR3 is TGTGCCAGTAGCATCGTAGCGGGGGGGCCGTTCGGCAATGAGCAGTTCTTC. It is translated as CASSIVAGGPFGNEQFF. Variable domain in full (rest from reference TRBV19 and TRBJ2-1): DGGITQSPKYLFRKEGQNVTLSCEQNLNHDAMYWYRQDPGQGLRLIYYSQIVNDFQKGDIAEGYSVSREKKESFPLTVTSAQKNPTAFYLCASSIVAGGPFGNEQFFGPGTRLTVL.

The chain joins TRBV27 to TRBJ1-6, with D tentatively TRBD1 (5 bases). The CDR3 sequence is 16 residues long. Germline assignment: CDR1 MNHEY and CDR2 SMNVEV (reference sequence). Trimming pared 5 bases from V and 10 bases from J, leaving 21 bases between. For the CDR3, the DNA is TGTGCCAGCAGTGAACAGCCAGGGCAGGGTTCATCACCCCTCCACTTT. This translates into CASSEQPGQGSSPLHF.

This clonotype was picked up a small number of times. The CDR3 nucleotides are TGTGCCATCAGGCGCGACTTGGGCAGCCACACAGATACGCAGTATTTT. It is translated as CAIRRDLGSHTDTQYF. The V gene is TRBV10-3, the J gene TRBJ2-3; D not certain. CDR3 length: 16 residues. Germline CDR1 is ENHRY and CDR2 is SYGVKD. Trimming took 6 bases from V and 2 from J, leaving 18 bases between them.